These 24 T cell receptor beta chains originate from one sample sequenced in a study of blood T cell repertoires in COVID-19. Clones were read by immunoSEQ multiplex PCR, and TCRdb kept only the in-frame ones, dropping some. The table shows 250,000 to 300,000 clones, with approximately 80% occurring only once. Sequenced sample: PBMCs or T cells enriched from blood (not recorded which). The receptors shown here come from a man aged 40-49 years who had been exposed to COVID-19.

The V call is TRBV6-5, the J call TRBJ1-2; tentative D call: TRBD1 (5 bases). Germline CDR1 reads MNHEY; CDR2 reads SVGAGI. Trimming took 6 bases from V and 3 from J, leaving 11 bases between them. This CDR3 has 13 amino acids. The CDR3 DNA reads TGTGCCAGCAGCCGCCAGGGCTACTATGGCTACACCTTC. Encoded protein: CASSRQGYYGYTF.

The genes are TRBV19 and TRBJ1-2; 8 positions agree with TRBD1. With 7 bases clipped from V and 4 bases from J, the junction kept 8 bases outside the gene matches. CDR3 size: 14 residues. Per the germline V gene, CDR1 is LNHDA and CDR2 is SQIVND (reference sequence). The CDR3 loop reads CASTPTGDIYGYTF. The CDR3, as DNA: TGTGCCAGTACGCCGACAGGGGATATCTATGGCTACACCTTC.

The CDR3 DNA is TGTGCCAGCAGCTTTCGACTAGCGGGATCCACAGATACGCAGTATTTT. It is translated as CASSFRLAGSTDTQYF. The chain has TRBV7-9 and TRBJ2-3; 11 nucleotides match TRBD2. The CDR3 runs to 16 residues. The V segment lost 3 bases and the J segment 2 bases; nucleotides outside the gene matches: 4. Germline V CDR1 and CDR2: SEHNR, FQNEAQ (reference sequence).

This CDR3 reads CASSDGTSGRKYEQYF. In nucleotides, the CDR3 is TGTGCCAGCAGCGACGGGACTAGCGGGAGGAAATACGAGCAGTACTTC. The chain uses TRBV5-6 and TRBJ2-7; 15 bases align to TRBD2. Germline CDR1 reads SGHDT; CDR2 reads YYEEEE. The CDR3 covers 16 residues. V gave up 4 bases and J gave up 4 bases; unmatched junction bases: 6.

The J gene is TRBJ2-2, the V gene TRBV9, with a weak D call TRBD2 (5 bases). Trimming removed 0 bases from V and 7 bases from J, with 7 bases in between. This CDR3 is built from 13 residues. Germline CDR1 SGDLS, CDR2 YYNGEE. DNA for the CDR3: TGTGCCAGCAGCGTAGACAGCGGCGGGGAGCTGTTTTTT. It codes for CASSVDSGGELFF.

This clone was seen a few times. V usage is TRBV9 and J usage is TRBJ2-2; 9 nucleotides line up with TRBD2. The length of the CDR3 is 16 residues. From germline, CDR1 is SGDLS and CDR2 YYNGEE. Trimming removed 5 bases from V and 4 bases from J; junction bases left unmatched: 9. The CDR3: CASSYGTSIGTGELFF. The DNA of the CDR3 is TGTGCCAGCAGTTACGGGACTAGCATAGGCACCGGGGAGCTGTTTTTT.

The CDR3 region has the DNA TGTGCCAGTAGTAGGGGACTGAATCAGCCCCAGCATTTT. Translating gives CASSRGLNQPQHF. The genes are TRBV19 and TRBJ1-5, with a weak D call TRBD1 (5 bases). This CDR3 spans 13 amino acids. The V end was cut by 4 bases, the J end by 4 bases, with 8 bases between. Germline V gives CDR1 LNHDA, CDR2 SQIVND (reference sequence).

This chain joins TRBV10-1 and TRBJ2-4, with 11 bases matching TRBD2. J was trimmed by 6 bases and V by 2 bases; bases with no gene match: 12. Germline V gene data show CDR1 as WNHNN and CDR2 as SYGVQD (reference sequence). The CDR3 has 18 amino acids. The CDR3 reads CASSENLAGGYPRNIQYF. The CDR3 DNA reads as TGCGCCAGCAGTGAGAACCTAGCGGGAGGTTACCCGCGAAACATTCAGTACTTC.

V usage is TRBV3-1 (or the pseudogene TRBV3-2) and J usage is TRBJ2-3, with D tentatively TRBD1 (5 bases). Trimming stripped 7 bases from V and 6 bases from J, with 14 bases between. Looked up from germline, CDR1 is LGHDT and CDR2 is YNNKEL (reference sequence). CDR3 length equals 13 residues. The CDR3 bases are TGTGCCAGCACCTACTCAGGGTCGGATACGCAGTATTTT. Protein product: CASTYSGSDTQYF.

The rearrangement links TRBV10-1 to TRBJ1-3; a possible D gene is TRBD1 (6 bases). The CDR3 covers 14 residues. V was clipped by 2 bases and J by 3 bases, with 8 bases between them. The germline V gene has CDR1 WNHNN and CDR2 SYGVQD (reference sequence). In DNA form, the CDR3 reads TGCGCCAGCAGTGAGGGGGACATTGGAAACACCATATATTTT. Protein product: CASSEGDIGNTIYF.

The chain carries TRBV5-1 and TRBJ2-6; D unclear. V was pared by 0 bases and J by 1 base, with 11 bases between. The CDR3 length is 17 residues. Germline lookup yields CDR1 SGHRS and CDR2 YFSETQ. Written as DNA, the CDR3 is TGCGCCAGCAGCTTGGCCTCTGGAGTATCTGGGGCCAACGTCCTGACTTTC. Translated, it gives CASSLASGVSGANVLTF.

The chain combines TRBV4-1 with TRBJ2-7; D perhaps matches TRBD2 (5 bases). The V end lost 1 base, the J end lost 6 bases, and 16 bases lay between the germline ends. The CDR3 covers 15 residues. CDR1 is MGHRA and CDR2 is YSYEKL in the germline V gene. The CDR3 reads CASSQVSGYESEQYF. CDR3 sequence (DNA): TGCGCCAGCAGCCAAGTATCGGGGTACGAGTCCGAGCAGTACTTC.

The chain carries TRBV18 and TRBJ1-1, with a possible D match to TRBD1 (6 bases). The CDR3 runs to 16 residues. The germline V and J ends were trimmed by 1 base and 0 bases, with 12 bases remaining between them. Germline V CDR1 and CDR2: KGHSH, LQKENI. The CDR3 sequence: CASSPRDIALNTEAFF. CDR3 DNA: TGTGCCAGCTCACCACGGGACATTGCTCTGAACACTGAAGCTTTCTTT.

J is TRBJ2-1 and V is TRBV10-3; D ambiguous. Trimming took 6 bases from V and 9 from J, leaving 15 bases between them. This CDR3 spans 13 amino acids. Germline V gives CDR1 ENHRY, CDR2 SYGVKD. This chain's CDR3 is CAIRILDEAEQFF. DNA for the CDR3: TGTGCCATCAGGATCCTCGATGAAGCTGAGCAGTTCTTC.

This chain connects TRBV27 to TRBJ1-2; weak D call: TRBD1 (5 bases). From germline, CDR1 is MNHEY and CDR2 SMNVEV (reference sequence). The CDR3 covers 14 residues. Trimming left V 11 bases short and J 0 bases short, with 16 bases between. The CDR3: CASGGASSNYGYTF. The CDR3 DNA sequence: TGTGCCTCCGGCGGGGCAAGTTCTAACTATGGCTACACCTTC.

The rearrangement joins TRBV7-2 to TRBJ2-7; 9 positions match TRBD2. In germline, CDR1 is SGHTA, CDR2 FQGNSA. The V gene end was trimmed by 1 base and the J gene end by 6 bases; junction bases not matched to a gene: 1. CDR3 length equals 13 residues. The CDR3 spells CASSLVGLAEQYF. Written as DNA, the CDR3 is TGTGCCAGCAGCTTAGTGGGACTAGCCGAGCAGTACTTC.

The chain uses TRBV2 and TRBJ2-6, with a possible D match to TRBD2 (6 bases). CDR1 SNHLY and CDR2 FYNNEI come from the germline V gene. This CDR3 has 15 residues. Trimming cost V 5 bases and J 1 base, with 9 bases left between them. The CDR3 DNA follows: TGTGCCAGCAGTTTGCGGGGATCTGGGGCCAACGTCCTGACTTTC. The encoded protein is CASSLRGSGANVLTF.

This clone was counted only a few times. The chain uses TRBV6-1 and TRBJ2-2; 8 bases map to TRBD1. The germline CDR1 and CDR2 sequences are MNHNS and SASEGT. The CDR3 consists of 18 residues. V trimming: 1 base; J trimming: 5 bases; junction bases outside the gene matches: 12. CDR3 nucleotides: TGTGCCAGCAGTGAAGAGGGGTGGGGCAGGGGGCGGACCGGGGAGCTGTTTTTT. Its protein is CASSEEGWGRGRTGELFF.

The CDR3 reads CASSLQGPTEAFF. CDR3 nucleotide sequence: TGTGCCAGCAGCTTACAGGGCCCCACTGAAGCTTTCTTT. J is TRBJ1-1 and V is TRBV6-5, with a possible D match to TRBD1 (6 bases). The CDR3 runs 13 residues. V was pared by 6 bases and J by 4 bases, with 12 bases between. Germline V gives CDR1 MNHEY, CDR2 SVGAGI.

This clone was detected a few times. The chain employs TRBV6-6 and TRBJ2-3; the D is unclear. CDR3 length equals 13 residues. V was pared by 6 bases and J by 2 bases, with 9 bases between. Germline CDR1 is MNHNY and CDR2 is SVGAGI (reference sequence). CDR3 in DNA: TGTGCCAGCAGGAGCCGATACACAGATACGCAGTATTTT. Translating it yields CASRSRYTDTQYF.

This chain links TRBV18 with TRBJ2-7; 8 bases map to TRBD1. CDR3 length: 15 residues. CDR1 and CDR2 from the germline V gene are KGHSH and LQKENI. Trimming took 3 bases from V and 6 from J; bases not matched to a gene: 10. CDR3 in amino acids: CASSPSGTGNIEQYF. The CDR3 DNA follows: TGTGCCAGCTCACCTTCCGGGACAGGTAACATCGAGCAGTACTTC.

The J gene is TRBJ2-2, the V gene TRBV9; 8 bases map to TRBD1. Germline V lookup: CDR1 SGDLS, CDR2 YYNGEE. With 3 bases clipped from V and 7 bases from J, the junction kept 2 bases outside the gene matches. The CDR3 runs 13 residues. The CDR3 coding sequence is TGTGCCAGCAGCGGACAGGGGTACGGGGAGCTGTTTTTT. It encodes CASSGQGYGELFF.

This sequence joins TRBV9 and TRBJ2-1; D gene ambiguous. Germline V gene sequence: CDR1 SGDLS, CDR2 YYNGEE. The V gene lost 0 bases and the J gene lost 2 bases, with 6 bases spanning the gap. The CDR3 loop spans 14 amino acids. The CDR3 nucleotides read TGTGCCAGCAGCGTAGACTACACCTACAATGAGCAGTTCTTC. It encodes CASSVDYTYNEQFF.

The chain uses TRBV14 and TRBJ2-7, with TRBD2 identical over 11 bases. V lost 5 bases, J lost 3 bases, and 6 bases stayed unmatched. Germline lookup yields CDR1 SGHDN and CDR2 FVKESK. The CDR3 length is 15 residues. The CDR3 region has the DNA TGTGCCAGCAGCTCGCTAGCGGGAGGCTTCTACGAGCAGTACTTC. This encodes CASSSLAGGFYEQYF.